The text below deals with one T cell receptor (beta chain). Method: immunoSEQ multiplex PCR; TCRdb's copy keeps in-frame clones and lacks some. The sample contains just over 8,000 clones, roughly 90% of which appear only once. These data are taken from a study of technical replicates of blood from a few donors. The CDR3 has 15 residues. Per the germline V gene, CDR1 is SGHRS and CDR2 is YFSETQ. The V end lost 0 bases, the J end lost 7 bases, and 15 bases lay between the germline ends. Sequenced material: PBMCs. The gene calls are TRBV5-1 and TRBJ2-3; tentative D call: TRBD2 (6 bases). The sequence came from a human donor in good health. Written as DNA, the CDR3 is TGCGCCAGCAGCTTGGACTCGGGACTTTCAAATACGCAGTATTTT. As protein: CASSLDSGLSNTQYF.